The 11 T cell receptor beta chains presented below share a single source sample, sequenced in a study of T cells in Graves' hyperthyroidism and ophthalmopathy. The source material, RNA transcripts, was used to amplify TCR beta CDR3 regions. HTBI primers were employed in a first-round RT-PCR of the TCR CDR3. TCRdb reprocessed the multiplex PCR reads via MiXCR and lists one record per CDR3 protein. The data show a few hundred thousand distinct CDR3 sequences, with more than 13% seen just once and 32% held by the top ten. The sample consisted of blood. Receptor source: a woman younger than 45 with Graves' hyperthyroidism.

The chain combines TRBV11-2 with TRBJ1-3; D gene unclear. CDR1 is SGHAT, CDR2 FQNNGV, per germline. The CDR3 is 13 residues long. Trimming pared 6 bases from V and 0 bases from J, leaving 6 bases between. DNA for the CDR3: TGTGCCAGCAGACCCAGCTCTGGAAACACCATATATTTT. It yields the protein CASRPSSGNTIYF.

At least ten counts were recorded for this clonotype. The chain joins TRBV9 to TRBJ2-1; D remains ambiguous. Trimming shortened V by 0 bases and J by 2 bases, and 9 bases separated the two germline ends. CDR1 is SGDLS, CDR2 YYNGEE, per germline. The CDR3 extends over 15 amino acids. The CDR3 DNA reads as TGTGCCAGCAGCGTAGGAACTCTCGCCTACAATGAGCAGTTCTTC. This encodes CASSVGTLAYNEQFF.

This clonotype was seen only a few times. This sequence joins TRBV28 and TRBJ1-2, with TRBD1 matching over 9 bases. This CDR3 is 15 amino acids long. The V segment lost 11 bases and the J segment 2 bases; nucleotides outside the gene matches: 12. Looked up from germline, CDR1 is MDHEN and CDR2 is SYDVKM. CDR3 nucleotides: TGTGCCGGCTGGACAGGGGAAGGGGAGAACTATGGCTACACCTTC. Amino acid sequence: CAGWTGEGENYGYTF.

There are a few counts of this clonotype. The chain employs TRBV12-3 or TRBV12-4 and TRBJ2-1, with D maybe TRBD1 (6 bases). The CDR3 consists of 12 residues. V dropped 5 bases and J dropped 11 bases, with 13 bases sitting between them. The CDR3 DNA reads TGTGCCAGCAGTGTGTCGGGACAACAGCAGTTCTTC. It specifies CASSVSGQQQFF.

The chain employs TRBV5-4 and TRBJ1-4; D gene uncertain. CDR1 SGHNT and CDR2 YYREEE come from the germline V gene (reference sequence). Trimming pared 2 bases from V and 2 bases from J, leaving 10 bases between. The CDR3 is 15 residues long. CDR3 bases: TGTGCCAGCAGCTTAGGGAGTTCGACTAATGAAAAACTGTTTTTT. Amino acids: CASSLGSSTNEKLFF.

A remark on this clonotype: This is likely a read error, given that the CDR3 carries no conserved phenylalanine or tryptophan at its end. The chain joins TRBV9 to TRBJ1-6; TRBD1 might be the D (5 bases). CDR3 size: 15 residues. Germline V gene lookup returns CDR1 SGDLS and CDR2 YYNGEE. Deletions cut 4 bases from V and 6 bases from J, with 14 bases between. CDR3 region: CASSPSGAFNSPLHI. The DNA for the CDR3 is TGTGCCAGCAGCCCCTCCGGGGCCTTTAATTCACCCCTCCACATT.

This clonotype was detected ten times or more. The V gene is TRBV6-6, the J gene TRBJ1-2, with unresolved D. V lost 1 base and J 0 bases, leaving 6 bases between the germline ends. The V gene's germline CDR1 is MNHNY and CDR2 SVGAGI (reference sequence). This CDR3 has 14 residues. The chain's CDR3 is CASSYLKANYGYTF. CDR3 DNA: TGTGCCAGCAGTTACTTAAAAGCTAACTATGGCTACACCTTC.

The J gene is TRBJ1-2, the V gene TRBV20-1; 8 bases agree with TRBD1. The CDR3 has 12 residues. Looked up from germline, CDR1 is DFQATT and CDR2 is SNEGSKA (reference sequence). V lost 5 bases and J lost 6; bases outside the gene matches: 5. The CDR3: CSARTGSDGYTF. The CDR3 DNA sequence: TGCAGTGCTCGGACAGGGAGTGATGGCTACACCTTC.

The CDR3 DNA follows: TGTGCCATCAGTGAGGCAGGATCAGGAAACGCCTATGGCTACACCTTC. Translation gives CAISEAGSGNAYGYTF. The V and J genes are TRBV10-3 and TRBJ1-2, with no clear D. V lost 2 bases and J lost 4, with 17 bases in between. CDR3 size: 16 residues. Germline V CDR1 and CDR2: ENHRY, SYGVKD.

This clonotype was detected a few times. The chain uses TRBV20-1 and TRBJ1-5, with D possibly matching TRBD1 (5 bases). Deletions cut 0 bases from V and 1 base from J, with 13 bases between. CDR3 size: 16 residues. Germline CDR1 and CDR2: DFQATT and SNEGSKA (reference sequence). The chain's CDR3 is CSARDAGPKSNQPQHF. CDR3 DNA sequence: TGCAGTGCTAGAGACGCAGGGCCGAAGAGCAATCAGCCCCAGCATTTT.

There are a few counts of this clonotype. The genes are TRBV4-1 and TRBJ1-4; 7 bases agree with TRBD1. Germline V CDR1 and CDR2: MGHRA, YSYEKL. The CDR3 loop spans 14 amino acids. Losses at the gene ends were 5 bases for V and 8 bases for J; bases not matched to a gene: 8. The CDR3 DNA reads as TGCGCCAGCAGCTCGAGGGGGCGGGAGGAAAAACTGTTTTTT. It is translated as CASSSRGREEKLFF.